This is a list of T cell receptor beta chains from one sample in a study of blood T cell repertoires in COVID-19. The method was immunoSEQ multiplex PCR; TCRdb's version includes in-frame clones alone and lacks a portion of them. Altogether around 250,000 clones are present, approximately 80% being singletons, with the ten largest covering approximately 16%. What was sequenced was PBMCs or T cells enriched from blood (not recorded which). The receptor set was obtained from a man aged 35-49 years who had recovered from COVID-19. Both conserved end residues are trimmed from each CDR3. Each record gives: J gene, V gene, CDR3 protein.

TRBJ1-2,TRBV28,ATKTGWSYGYT
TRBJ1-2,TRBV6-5,ASSYSLTAWSGYT
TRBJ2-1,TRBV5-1,ASSYPGTSGNNEQF
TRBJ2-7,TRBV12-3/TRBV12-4,ASQTGLEYEQY
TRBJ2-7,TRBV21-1,ASSNGSTYEQY
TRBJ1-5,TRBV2,ASSPWGSSQPQH
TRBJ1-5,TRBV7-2,ASSLVGQGSQPQH
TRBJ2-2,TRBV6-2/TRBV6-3,ASSWKPGQAITGELF
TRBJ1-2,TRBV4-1,ASSQMAQGNYGYT
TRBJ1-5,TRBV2,ASRTFGTNNQPQH
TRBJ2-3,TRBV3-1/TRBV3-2,ASTGTSGRLLTDTQY
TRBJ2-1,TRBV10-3,AISATGYNEQF
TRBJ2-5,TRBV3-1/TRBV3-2,ASSHGRQKTQY
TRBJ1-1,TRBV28,ASSTLGQGRTEAF
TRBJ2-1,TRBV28,ASSPRGLAGVNEQF
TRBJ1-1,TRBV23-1,ASSPRAAGGAF
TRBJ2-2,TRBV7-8,ASSYRLIAGGQNTGELF
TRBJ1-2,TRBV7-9,ASSLELPSGYT
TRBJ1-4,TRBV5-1,ASSFGAVTNEKLF
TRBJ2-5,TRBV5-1,ASSLEARGRGTQY
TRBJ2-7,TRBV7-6,ASSYLQGMEQY
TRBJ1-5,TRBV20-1,SASSWENSNQPQH
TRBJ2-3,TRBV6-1,ASREAGRTDTQY
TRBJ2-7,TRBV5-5,ASSPDRDRRAQY
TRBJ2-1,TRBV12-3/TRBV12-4,ASSLTYNEQF
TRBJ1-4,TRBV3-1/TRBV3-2,ASSQRGSEKLF
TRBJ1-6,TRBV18,ASSPRWGDLH
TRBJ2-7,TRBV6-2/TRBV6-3,ASSLDGDSYEQY
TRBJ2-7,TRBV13,ASSSDRGFSYEQY
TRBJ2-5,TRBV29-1,SVTGGAETQY
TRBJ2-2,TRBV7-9,AARRGANTGELF
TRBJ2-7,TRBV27,ASSLYPRTSAYEQY
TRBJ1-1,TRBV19,ASSKGAQTEAF
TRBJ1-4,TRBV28,ASSPGGATNEKLF
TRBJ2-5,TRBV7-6,ASSLVSGGQGETQY
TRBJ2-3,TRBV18,ASSGETDTQY
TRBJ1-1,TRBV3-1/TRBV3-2,ASSQEAPNTEAF
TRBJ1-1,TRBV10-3,AISVQENTEAF
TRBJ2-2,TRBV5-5,ASSRTGANTGELF
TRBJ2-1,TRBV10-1,ASSESSSRKYNEQF